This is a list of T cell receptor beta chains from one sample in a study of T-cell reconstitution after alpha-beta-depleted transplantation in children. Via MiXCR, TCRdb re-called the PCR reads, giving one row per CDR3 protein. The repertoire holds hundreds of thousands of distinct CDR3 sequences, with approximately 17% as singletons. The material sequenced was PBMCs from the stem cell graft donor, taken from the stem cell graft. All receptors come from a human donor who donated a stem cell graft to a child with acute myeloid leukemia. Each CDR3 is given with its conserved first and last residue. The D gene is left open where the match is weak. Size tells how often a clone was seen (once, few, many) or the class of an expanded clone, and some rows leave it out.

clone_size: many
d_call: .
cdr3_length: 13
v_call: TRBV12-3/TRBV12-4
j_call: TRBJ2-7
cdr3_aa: CASSQSSYYEQYF
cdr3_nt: TGTGCCAGCAGCCAATCCTCATACTACGAGCAGTACTTC

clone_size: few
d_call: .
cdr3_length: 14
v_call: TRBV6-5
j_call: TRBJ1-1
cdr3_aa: CASSYSMGETEAFF
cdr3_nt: TGTGCCAGCAGTTACTCGATGGGGGAGACTGAAGCTTTCTTT

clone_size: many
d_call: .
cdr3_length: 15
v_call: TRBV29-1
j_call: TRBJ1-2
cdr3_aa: CSVLLPGHQPYGYTF
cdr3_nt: TGCAGCGTTCTTTTACCGGGCCATCAACCGTATGGCTACACCTTC

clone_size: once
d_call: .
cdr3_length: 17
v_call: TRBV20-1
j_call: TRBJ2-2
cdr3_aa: CSASRRGWPSNTGELFF
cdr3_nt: TGCAGTGCTAGTAGGCGGGGCTGGCCATCGAACACCGGGGAGCTGTTTTTT

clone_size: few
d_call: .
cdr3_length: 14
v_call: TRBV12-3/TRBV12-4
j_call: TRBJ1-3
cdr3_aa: CASNLEAFGNTIYF
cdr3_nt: TGTGCCAGCAACCTAGAGGCATTCGGAAACACCATATATTTT

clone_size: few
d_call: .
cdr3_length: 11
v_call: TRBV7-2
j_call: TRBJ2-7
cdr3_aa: CASSFKWEQYF
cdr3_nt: TGTGCCAGCAGCTTTAAATGGGAGCAGTACTTC

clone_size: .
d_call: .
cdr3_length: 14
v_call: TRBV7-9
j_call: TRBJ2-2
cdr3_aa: CASSSDPGDGELFF
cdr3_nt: TGTGCCAGCAGCTCCGACCCTGGGGACGGGGAGCTGTTTTTT

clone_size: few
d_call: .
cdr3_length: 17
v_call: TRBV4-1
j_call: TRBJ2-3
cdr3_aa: CASSQVKGVHSTDTQYF
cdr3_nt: TGCGCCAGCAGCCAAGTGAAGGGGGTACACAGCACAGATACGCAGTATTTT

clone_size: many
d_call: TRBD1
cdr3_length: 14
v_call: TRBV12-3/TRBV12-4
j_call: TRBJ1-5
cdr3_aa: CASSSGTGNQPQHF
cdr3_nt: TGTGCCAGCAGTTCCGGGACAGGGAATCAGCCCCAGCATTTT

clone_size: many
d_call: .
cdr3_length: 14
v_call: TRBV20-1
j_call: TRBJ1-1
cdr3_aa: CSAEATAGNTEAFF
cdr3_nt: TGCAGTGCAGAGGCGACCGCTGGGAACACTGAAGCTTTCTTT

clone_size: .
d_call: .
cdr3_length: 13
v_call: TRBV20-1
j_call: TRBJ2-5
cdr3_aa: CSALRADQETQYF
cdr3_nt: TGCAGTGCTCTTCGGGCGGACCAAGAGACCCAGTACTTC

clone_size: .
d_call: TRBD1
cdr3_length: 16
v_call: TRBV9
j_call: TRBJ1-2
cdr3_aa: CASSAGRTGAGPGYTF
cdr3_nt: TGTGCCAGCAGCGCCGGGAGGACAGGCGCAGGCCCGGGCTACACCTTC

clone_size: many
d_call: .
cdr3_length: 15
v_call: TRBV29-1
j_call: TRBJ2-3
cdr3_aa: CSVERSGDGTDTQYF
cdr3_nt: TGCAGCGTTGAAAGAAGTGGGGATGGAACAGATACGCAGTATTTT

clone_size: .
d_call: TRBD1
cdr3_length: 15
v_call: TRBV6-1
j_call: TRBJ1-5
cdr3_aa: CASRHTGVVNQPQHF
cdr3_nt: TGTGCCAGCAGACACACAGGGGTGGTGAATCAGCCCCAGCATTTT

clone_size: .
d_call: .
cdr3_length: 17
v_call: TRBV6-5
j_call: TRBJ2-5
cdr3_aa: CASSYRGSRGYQETQYF
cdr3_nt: TGTGCCAGCAGTTACCGGGGTAGCCGGGGGTACCAAGAGACCCAGTACTTC

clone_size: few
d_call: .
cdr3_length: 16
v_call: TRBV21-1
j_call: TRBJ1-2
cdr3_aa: CASSKRRSTANYGYTF
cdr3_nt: TGTGCCAGCAGCAAGCGACGGAGCACCGCTAACTATGGCTACACCTTC

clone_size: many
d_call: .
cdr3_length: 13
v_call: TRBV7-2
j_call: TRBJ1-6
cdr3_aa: CASSFFVDSPLHF
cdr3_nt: TGTGCCAGCAGCTTTTTCGTCGATTCACCCCTCCACTTT

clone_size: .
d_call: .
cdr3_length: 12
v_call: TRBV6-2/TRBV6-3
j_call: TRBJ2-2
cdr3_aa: CASSKHPGELFF
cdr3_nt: TGTGCCAGCAGCAAGCATCCCGGGGAGCTGTTTTTT

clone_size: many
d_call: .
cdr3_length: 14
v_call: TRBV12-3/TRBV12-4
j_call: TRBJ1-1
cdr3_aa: CASSSEQGFAEAFF
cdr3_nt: TGTGCCAGCAGTTCCGAACAGGGTTTTGCTGAAGCTTTCTTT

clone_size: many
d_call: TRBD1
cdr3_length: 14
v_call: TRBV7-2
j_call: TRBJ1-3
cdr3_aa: CASSTGGAGNTIYF
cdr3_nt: TGTGCCAGCAGCACAGGGGGTGCGGGAAACACCATATATTTT

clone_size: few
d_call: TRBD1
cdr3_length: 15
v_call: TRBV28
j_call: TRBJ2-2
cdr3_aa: CASLWSDRGTGELFF
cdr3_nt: TGTGCCAGCCTCTGGAGTGACAGGGGCACCGGGGAGCTGTTTTTT

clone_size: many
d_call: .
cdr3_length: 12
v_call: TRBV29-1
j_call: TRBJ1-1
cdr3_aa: CSVEDRGSEAFF
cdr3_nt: TGCAGCGTTGAAGATCGGGGGAGCGAAGCTTTCTTT

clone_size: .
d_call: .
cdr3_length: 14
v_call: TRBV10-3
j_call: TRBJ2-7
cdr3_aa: CATRASGREYEQYF
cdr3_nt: TGTGCCACTCGGGCCTCGGGACGGGAGTACGAGCAGTACTTC

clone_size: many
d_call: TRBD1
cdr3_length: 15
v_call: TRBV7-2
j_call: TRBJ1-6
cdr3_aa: CASSPEGQGGSPLHF
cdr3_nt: TGTGCCAGCAGCCCGGAGGGACAGGGTGGTTCACCCCTCCACTTT

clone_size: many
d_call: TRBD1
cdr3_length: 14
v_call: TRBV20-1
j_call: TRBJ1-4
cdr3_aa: CSARDRGGSEKLFF
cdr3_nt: TGCAGTGCTAGAGATAGAGGGGGCAGTGAAAAACTGTTTTTT

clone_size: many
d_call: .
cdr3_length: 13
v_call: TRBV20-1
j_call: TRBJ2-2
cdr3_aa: CSARVGNTGELFF
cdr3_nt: TGCAGTGCTAGAGTCGGGAACACCGGGGAGCTGTTTTTT

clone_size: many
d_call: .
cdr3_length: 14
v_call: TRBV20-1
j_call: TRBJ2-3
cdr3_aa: CSVSKRGRGDTQYF
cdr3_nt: TGCAGTGTATCCAAAAGGGGCAGGGGAGATACGCAGTATTTT

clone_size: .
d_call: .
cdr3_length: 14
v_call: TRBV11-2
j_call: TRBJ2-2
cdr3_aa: CASSPLASTGELFF
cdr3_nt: TGTGCCAGCAGCCCCCTAGCGAGCACCGGGGAGCTGTTTTTT

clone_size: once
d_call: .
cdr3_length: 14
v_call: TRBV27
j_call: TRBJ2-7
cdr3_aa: CASRRVLGSHEQYF
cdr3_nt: TGTGCCAGCCGAAGGGTTCTTGGGTCCCACGAGCAGTACTTC

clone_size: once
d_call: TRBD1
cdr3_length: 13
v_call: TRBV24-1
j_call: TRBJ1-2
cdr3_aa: CATAGGSNYGYTF
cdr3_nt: TGTGCCACCGCAGGGGGGTCAAACTATGGCTACACCTTC

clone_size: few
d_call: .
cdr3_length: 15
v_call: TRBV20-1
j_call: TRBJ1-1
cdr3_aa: CSARPGGREVTEAFF
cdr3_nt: TGCAGTGCCCGACCGGGGGGGCGCGAAGTTACTGAAGCTTTCTTT

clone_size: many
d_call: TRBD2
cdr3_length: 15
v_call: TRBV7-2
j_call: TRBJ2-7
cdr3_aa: CASSLEGLAAYEQYF
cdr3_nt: TGTGCCAGCAGCTTAGAAGGACTAGCGGCCTACGAGCAGTACTTC

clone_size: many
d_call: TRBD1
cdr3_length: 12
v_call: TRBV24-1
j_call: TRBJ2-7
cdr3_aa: CAPRDSIYEQYF
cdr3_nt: TGTGCCCCCCGGGACAGCATCTACGAGCAGTACTTC

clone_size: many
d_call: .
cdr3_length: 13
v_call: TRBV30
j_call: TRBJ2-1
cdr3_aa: CAWRPVNYNEQFF
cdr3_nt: TGTGCCTGGAGGCCAGTTAATTACAATGAGCAGTTCTTC

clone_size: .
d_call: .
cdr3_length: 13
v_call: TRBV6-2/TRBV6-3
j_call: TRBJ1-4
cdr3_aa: CASGLQGVGKLFF
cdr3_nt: TGTGCCAGCGGACTACAGGGAGTGGGGAAACTGTTTTTT

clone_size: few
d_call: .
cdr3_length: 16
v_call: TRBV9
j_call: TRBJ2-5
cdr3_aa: CASSEVGAMYQETQYF
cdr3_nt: TGTGCCAGCAGCGAAGTGGGAGCGATGTACCAAGAGACCCAGTACTTC

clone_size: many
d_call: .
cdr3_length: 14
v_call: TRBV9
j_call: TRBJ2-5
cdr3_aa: CASSVRGADETQYF
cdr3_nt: TGTGCCAGCAGCGTCCGGGGGGCTGATGAGACCCAGTACTTC

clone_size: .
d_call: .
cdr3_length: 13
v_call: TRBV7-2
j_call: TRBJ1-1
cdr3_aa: CASSAAGGGKAFF
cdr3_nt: TGTGCCAGCAGCGCTGCCGGGGGAGGGAAAGCTTTCTTT

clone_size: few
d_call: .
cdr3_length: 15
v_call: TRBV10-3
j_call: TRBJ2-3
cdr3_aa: CAIRATGIGADTQYF
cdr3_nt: TGTGCCATCAGGGCCACAGGGATCGGCGCAGATACGCAGTATTTT

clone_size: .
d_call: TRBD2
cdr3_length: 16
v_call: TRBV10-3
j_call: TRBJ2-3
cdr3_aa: CAISTGLAGGADTQYF
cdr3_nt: TGTGCCATCAGTACGGGACTAGCGGGGGGTGCAGATACGCAGTATTTT

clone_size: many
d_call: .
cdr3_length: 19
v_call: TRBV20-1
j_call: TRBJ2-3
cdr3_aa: CSARWTLVDRSFRADTQYF
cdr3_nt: TGCAGTGCTAGGTGGACCCTCGTAGACAGATCTTTTCGGGCAGATACGCAGTATTTT

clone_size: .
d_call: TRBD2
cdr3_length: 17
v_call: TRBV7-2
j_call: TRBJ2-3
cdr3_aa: CASSLVGSGVGLGTQYF
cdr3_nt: TGTGCCAGCAGCTTAGTGGGGAGCGGGGTGGGATTGGGTACGCAGTATTTT

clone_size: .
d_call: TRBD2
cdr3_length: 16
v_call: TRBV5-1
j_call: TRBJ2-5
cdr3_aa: CASSLSREGIGETQYF
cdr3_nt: TGCGCCAGCAGCCTTTCCCGGGAGGGAATAGGAGAGACCCAGTACTTC

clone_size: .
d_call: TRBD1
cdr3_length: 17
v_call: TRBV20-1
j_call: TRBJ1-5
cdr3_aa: CSASPVGQGYSNQPQHF
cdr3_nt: TGCAGTGCCTCCCCGGTGGGACAGGGGTATAGCAATCAGCCCCAGCATTTT

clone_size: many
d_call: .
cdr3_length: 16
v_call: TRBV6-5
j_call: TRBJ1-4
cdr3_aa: CASSYGSQGFGEKLFF
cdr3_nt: TGTGCCAGCAGTTACGGATCCCAGGGGTTCGGGGAAAAACTGTTTTTT

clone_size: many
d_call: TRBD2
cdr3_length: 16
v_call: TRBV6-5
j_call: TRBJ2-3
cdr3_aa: CASSYSLAGGTDTQYF
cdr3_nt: TGTGCCAGCAGTTACTCGCTAGCGGGGGGCACAGATACGCAGTATTTT

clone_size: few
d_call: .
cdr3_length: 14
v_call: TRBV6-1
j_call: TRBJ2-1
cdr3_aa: CASSDYDSYNEQFF
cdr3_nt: TGTGCCAGCAGTGACTATGACTCCTACAATGAGCAGTTCTTC